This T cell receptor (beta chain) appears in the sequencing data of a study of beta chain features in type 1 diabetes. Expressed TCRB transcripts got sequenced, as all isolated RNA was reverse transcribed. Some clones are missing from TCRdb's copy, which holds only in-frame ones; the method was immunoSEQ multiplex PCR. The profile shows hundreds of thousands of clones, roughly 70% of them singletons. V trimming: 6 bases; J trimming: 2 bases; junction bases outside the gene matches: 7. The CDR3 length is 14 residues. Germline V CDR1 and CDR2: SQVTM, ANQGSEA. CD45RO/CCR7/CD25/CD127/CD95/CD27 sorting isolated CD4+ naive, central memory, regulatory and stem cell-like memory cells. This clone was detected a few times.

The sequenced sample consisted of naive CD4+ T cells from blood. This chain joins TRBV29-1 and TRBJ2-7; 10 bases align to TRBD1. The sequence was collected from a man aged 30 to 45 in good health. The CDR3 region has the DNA TGCAGCGTCCACCCGGGACAGGGGACCTACGAGCAGTACTTC. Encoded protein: CSVHPGQGTYEQYF.